The clone carrying this T cell receptor (beta chain) showed up just a few times. Its antigen remains unidentified. Germline CDR1 and CDR2: SNHLY and FYNNEI. J gave up 6 bases and V 9 bases, and 6 bases lay outside the gene matches. CDR3 length: 14 residues. T cells were sequenced at a targeted depth of 1 in 200,000 to 1 in 1 million. TCRdb keeps only in-frame clones here, not all; method: immunoSEQ multiplex PCR. The table lists 40,000 or so clones, roughly 49% of them singletons. These data originate in a study of cytotoxic CD8 clonotypes in ibrutinib-treated CLL. The study's findings and limits: Age-matched healthy donor levels were exceeded by baseline clonality, which tracked circulating CD8+ T-cell counts.

The sample was PBMCs, taken before ibrutinib treatment. This TCR was sampled from a human donor with chronic lymphocytic leukemia. This sequence joins TRBV2 and TRBJ1-4; 11 bases are a match to TRBD1. The CDR3 here is CASHGTGGYEKLFF. DNA for the CDR3: TGTGCCAGTCACGGGACAGGGGGGTATGAAAAACTGTTTTTT.